This is a list of T cell receptor beta chains from one sample in a study of T cell responses to AZD1222 COVID-19 vaccine. Clones were read by immunoSEQ multiplex PCR, and TCRdb kept only the in-frame ones, dropping some. The table includes approximately 80,000 clones, 70% to 90% detected once. The sample here was peripheral blood, taken on day 0 of AZD1222 vaccination. The receptors originated from an adult in good health. CDR3s include the opening cysteine and the closing phenylalanine or tryptophan. The order of the fields is clone size, V gene, D gene, J gene, CDR3 protein, CDR3 DNA. The D gene is left open where the match is weak. Rows give clone size only sometimes, using once, few, many, or a class for an expanded clone.

clone size: .
V gene: TRBV19
D gene: .
J gene: TRBJ2-1
CDR3 protein: CASSIDRGDEQFF
CDR3 DNA: TGTGCCAGTAGTATAGACAGGGGGGATGAGCAGTTCTTC

clone size: .
V gene: TRBV5-1
D gene: TRBD1
J gene: TRBJ1-4
CDR3 protein: CASSSGQGVANEKLFF
CDR3 DNA: TGCGCCAGCAGCTCGGGACAGGGCGTTGCTAATGAAAAACTGTTTTTT

clone size: .
V gene: TRBV28
D gene: TRBD1
J gene: TRBJ2-6
CDR3 protein: CASSRQGDGANVLTF
CDR3 DNA: TGTGCCAGCTCCCGACAGGGTGACGGGGCCAACGTCCTGACTTTC

clone size: .
V gene: TRBV10-1
D gene: TRBD1
J gene: TRBJ1-1
CDR3 protein: CASTDRANTEAFF
CDR3 DNA: TGCGCCAGCACGGACAGGGCGAACACTGAAGCTTTCTTT

clone size: once
V gene: TRBV12-5
D gene: TRBD2
J gene: TRBJ2-2
CDR3 protein: CASGLPSGINTGELFF
CDR3 DNA: TGTGCTAGTGGTTTACCTAGCGGGATTAACACCGGGGAGCTGTTTTTT

clone size: .
V gene: TRBV2
D gene: TRBD2
J gene: TRBJ2-7
CDR3 protein: CASSEAGGREQYF
CDR3 DNA: TGTGCCAGCAGCGAGGCGGGAGGGCGGGAGCAGTACTTC

clone size: .
V gene: TRBV28
D gene: .
J gene: TRBJ2-2
CDR3 protein: CASSRTGTLNTGELFF
CDR3 DNA: TGTGCCAGCAGTCGAACCGGGACACTGAACACCGGGGAGCTGTTTTTT

clone size: .
V gene: TRBV5-4
D gene: .
J gene: TRBJ2-7
CDR3 protein: CASSLNAGREQYF
CDR3 DNA: TGTGCCAGCAGCCTGAACGCAGGGAGGGAGCAGTACTTC

clone size: .
V gene: TRBV5-6
D gene: TRBD1
J gene: TRBJ1-2
CDR3 protein: CASSLGTGVGYTF
CDR3 DNA: TGTGCCAGCAGCTTGGGAACAGGGGTTGGCTACACCTTC

clone size: .
V gene: TRBV6-1
D gene: .
J gene: TRBJ2-2
CDR3 protein: CASSEGRVNTGELFF
CDR3 DNA: TGTGCCAGCAGTGAAGGAAGGGTCAACACCGGGGAGCTGTTTTTT

clone size: .
V gene: TRBV9
D gene: TRBD1
J gene: TRBJ2-5
CDR3 protein: CASSALQGALETQYF
CDR3 DNA: TGTGCCAGCAGCGCCCTACAGGGGGCGCTTGAGACCCAGTACTTC

clone size: .
V gene: TRBV5-5
D gene: .
J gene: TRBJ1-6
CDR3 protein: CASSVEGGYNSPLHF
CDR3 DNA: TGTGCCAGCAGCGTGGAGGGGGGCTATAATTCACCCCTCCACTTT

clone size: .
V gene: TRBV6-1
D gene: .
J gene: TRBJ2-7
CDR3 protein: CASSEARGLEQYF
CDR3 DNA: TGTGCCAGCAGTGAAGCAAGAGGGCTCGAGCAGTACTTC

clone size: .
V gene: TRBV7-9
D gene: TRBD2
J gene: TRBJ2-3
CDR3 protein: CASSPSGGGAGDTQYF
CDR3 DNA: TGTGCCAGCAGCCCCTCGGGCGGGGGGGCAGGCGATACGCAGTATTTT

clone size: .
V gene: TRBV21-1
D gene: .
J gene: TRBJ2-7
CDR3 protein: CARTPSSYEQYF
CDR3 DNA: TGTGCCAGGACACCGAGCTCCTACGAGCAGTACTTC

clone size: .
V gene: TRBV7-9
D gene: .
J gene: TRBJ1-1
CDR3 protein: CASSFGAGGPTEAFF
CDR3 DNA: TGTGCCAGCAGCTTTGGGGCGGGGGGGCCCACTGAAGCTTTCTTT

clone size: .
V gene: TRBV3-1/TRBV3-2
D gene: .
J gene: TRBJ1-3
CDR3 protein: CASSQDLLSGNTIYF
CDR3 DNA: TGTGCCAGCAGCCAAGATCTTCTTTCTGGAAACACCATATATTTT

clone size: .
V gene: TRBV2
D gene: TRBD1
J gene: TRBJ1-2
CDR3 protein: CASSDRDRGRSGYTF
CDR3 DNA: TGTGCCAGCAGTGATCGGGACAGGGGGCGTTCTGGCTACACCTTC

clone size: .
V gene: TRBV28
D gene: TRBD1
J gene: TRBJ1-1
CDR3 protein: CASSGRTGRAFF
CDR3 DNA: TGTGCCAGCAGTGGGCGGACAGGGCGCGCTTTCTTT

clone size: .
V gene: TRBV3-1/TRBV3-2
D gene: .
J gene: TRBJ1-1
CDR3 protein: CASSQDMNTEAFF
CDR3 DNA: TGTGCCAGCAGCCAAGACATGAACACTGAAGCTTTCTTT

clone size: .
V gene: TRBV27
D gene: .
J gene: TRBJ1-6
CDR3 protein: CASSPDSTNSPLHF
CDR3 DNA: TGTGCCAGCAGTCCGGACAGTACTAATTCACCCCTCCACTTT

clone size: .
V gene: TRBV5-1
D gene: TRBD1
J gene: TRBJ1-4
CDR3 protein: CASSVTGTGTEKLFF
CDR3 DNA: TGCGCCAGCAGCGTAACCGGGACAGGGACTGAAAAACTGTTTTTT

clone size: .
V gene: TRBV19
D gene: .
J gene: TRBJ2-5
CDR3 protein: CASSMAPPGGAQETQYF
CDR3 DNA: TGTGCCAGTAGTATGGCCCCCCCCGGGGGAGCCCAAGAGACCCAGTACTTC

clone size: .
V gene: TRBV30
D gene: .
J gene: TRBJ2-1
CDR3 protein: CAWSAQRESEQFF
CDR3 DNA: TGTGCCTGGAGTGCGCAACGGGAAAGCGAGCAGTTCTTC